This TCR beta chain is drawn from a study of blood T cell repertoires in COVID-19. Study-wide background: Samples of COVID-19 (acute and convalescent) were obtained from the United States, Italy and Spain. Sample material is recorded as cDNA or gDNA derived from T cells, B-cell-depleted T cells, or PBMCs.

Seattle enrolled patients during active infection and tracked them longitudinally. CDR1 and CDR2 (germline): LGHDT, YNNKEL (reference sequence). V lost 4 bases and J lost 2, with 9 bases in between. CDR3 length equals 13 residues. Original methodology: Estimates of nucleated cell counts were drawn from the amplification of reference gene primers. Profiling relied on immunoSEQ multiplex PCR, and the TCRdb table lists in-frame clones only, not all of them. V and J calls and clone size are as listed in that table; D and trimming were resolved from the DNA. Among about 180,000 clones listed, roughly four fifths were seen once.

The TCR was taken from a woman in her 70s with COVID-19, enrolled during active disease. The sample taken for sequencing was peripheral blood. The rearrangement uses TRBV3-1 (or the pseudogene TRBV3-2) and TRBJ2-7; D remains ambiguous. In nucleotides, the CDR3 is TGTGCCAGCAGCCCGACACCCCCCTACGAGCAGTACTTC. Amino acids: CASSPTPPYEQYF.